This section outlines one T cell receptor beta chain sequence together with its context. Looked up from germline, CDR1 is GTSNPN and CDR2 is SVGIG (reference sequence). V gave up 3 bases and J gave up 4 bases, with 12 bases separating them. The CDR3 is 13 amino acids. Treatment described: oral pan-JAK inhibitor, 5-10 mg twice daily. This sample is part of a study of CD8+ T cells in alopecia areata. Extracted RNA was reverse transcribed, and the resulting cDNA served as sequencing template. Assay used: immunoSEQ multiplex PCR; TCRdb lists only in-frame clones, some missing. The sample records 110,000 or so clones, approximately 51% being singletons.

The rearrangement joins TRBV30 to TRBJ1-2; D call uncertain. The sequencing used CD4+ T cells sorted from blood, collected at week 24, from a patient treated with tofacitinib. This TCR derives from a human donor with alopecia areata. The CDR3 nucleotides read TGTGCCTGGAGCCCTCTGGAGAGCTATGGCTACACCTTC. This gives the protein CAWSPLESYGYTF.